This T cell receptor beta chain stems from a study of cytomegalovirus exposure and HLA in healthy donors. Profiling relied on immunoSEQ multiplex PCR, and the TCRdb table lists in-frame clones only, not all of them. The sample records some 67,000 clones, about 94% being singletons. The V gene's germline CDR1 is GTSNPN and CDR2 SVGIG (reference sequence). Trimming removed 2 bases at V and 2 bases at J, with 13 bases between. The CDR3 has 15 residues. This clone was detected a few times. Material for sequencing was PBMCs. This chain joins TRBV30 and TRBJ2-1; D remains ambiguous. The TCR was taken from a woman in her late teens or twenties in good health and CMV-seronegative. The CDR3, as DNA: TGTGCCTGGAGTTTTTCCCCCGAGGCCTACAATGAGCAGTTCTTC. Translation gives CAWSFSPEAYNEQFF.